This T cell receptor beta chain was sequenced during a study of blood T cell repertoires in COVID-19. Study in general: The United States, Italy and Spain provided the acute and convalescent COVID-19 samples. Nucleic acid was either cDNA or gDNA, and it came from T cells, B-cell-depleted T cells, or PBMCs.

The CDR3 runs 14 residues. V lost 2 bases to trimming and J lost 7 bases, with 15 bases between them. Germline V gene lookup returns CDR1 SGHKS and CDR2 YYEKEE (reference sequence). Per the authors' pipeline: Reference gene primers were amplified, and this amplification served to estimate nucleated cell counts. Clones were read by immunoSEQ multiplex PCR, and TCRdb kept only the in-frame ones, dropping some. V and J calls plus clone size are reproduced from that table; the DNA served to infer D and trimming. The sample records 130,000 or so clones, about four fifths being singletons. This sequence originates from a woman older than 75 with acute or convalescent COVID-19. The chain joins TRBV5-5 to TRBJ1-2; the D is unclear. Specimen: peripheral blood. This chain's CDR3 is CASSFFEGGGGYTF. CDR3 bases: TGTGCCAGCAGCTTCTTCGAGGGCGGAGGTGGCTACACCTTC.